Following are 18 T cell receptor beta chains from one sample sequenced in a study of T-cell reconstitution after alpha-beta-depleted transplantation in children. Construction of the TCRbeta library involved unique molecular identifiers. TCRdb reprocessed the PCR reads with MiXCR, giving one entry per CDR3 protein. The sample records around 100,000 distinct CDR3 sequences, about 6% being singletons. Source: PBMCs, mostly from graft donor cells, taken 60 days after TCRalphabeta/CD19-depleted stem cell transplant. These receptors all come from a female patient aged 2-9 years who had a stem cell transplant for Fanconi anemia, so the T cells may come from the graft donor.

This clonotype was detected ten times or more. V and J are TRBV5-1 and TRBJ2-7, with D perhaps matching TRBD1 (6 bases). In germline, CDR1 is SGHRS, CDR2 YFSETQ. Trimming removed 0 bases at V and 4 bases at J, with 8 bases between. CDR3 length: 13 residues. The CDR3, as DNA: TGCGCCAGCAGCTTGGTTCAGGGGTACGAGCAGTACTTC. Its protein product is CASSLVQGYEQYF.

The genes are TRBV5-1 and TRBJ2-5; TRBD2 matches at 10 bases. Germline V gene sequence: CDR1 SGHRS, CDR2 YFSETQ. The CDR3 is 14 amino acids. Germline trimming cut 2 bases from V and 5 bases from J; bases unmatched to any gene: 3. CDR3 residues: CASSLAGGLETQYF. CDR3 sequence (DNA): TGCGCCAGCAGCTTAGCGGGAGGGCTGGAGACCCAGTACTTC.

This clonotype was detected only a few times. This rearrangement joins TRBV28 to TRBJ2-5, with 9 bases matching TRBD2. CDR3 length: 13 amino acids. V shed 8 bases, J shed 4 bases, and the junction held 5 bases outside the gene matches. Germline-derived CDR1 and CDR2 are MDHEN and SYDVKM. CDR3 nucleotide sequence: TGTGCCAGCTTTAGCGGGAGTGCAGAGACCCAGTACTTC. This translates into CASFSGSAETQYF.

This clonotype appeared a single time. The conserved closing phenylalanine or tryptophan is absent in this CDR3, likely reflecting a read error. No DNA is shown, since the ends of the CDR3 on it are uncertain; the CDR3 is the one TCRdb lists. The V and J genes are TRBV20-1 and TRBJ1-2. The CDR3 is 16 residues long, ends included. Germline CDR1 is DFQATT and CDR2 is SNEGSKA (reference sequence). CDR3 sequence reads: CSWGAGGRILNYGYTC.

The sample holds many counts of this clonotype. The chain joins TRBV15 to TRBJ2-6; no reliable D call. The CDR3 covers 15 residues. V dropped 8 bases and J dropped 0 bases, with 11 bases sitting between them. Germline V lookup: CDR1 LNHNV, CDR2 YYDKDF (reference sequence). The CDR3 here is CATLRRNSGANVLTF. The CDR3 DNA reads TGTGCCACCTTACGACGAAACTCTGGGGCCAACGTCCTGACTTTC.

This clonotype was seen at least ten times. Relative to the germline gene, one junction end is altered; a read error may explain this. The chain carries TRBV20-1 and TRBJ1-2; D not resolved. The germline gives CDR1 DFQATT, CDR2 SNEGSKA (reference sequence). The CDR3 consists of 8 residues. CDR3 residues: CSAMPPFF. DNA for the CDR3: TGCAGTGCTATGCCACCCTTCTTC.

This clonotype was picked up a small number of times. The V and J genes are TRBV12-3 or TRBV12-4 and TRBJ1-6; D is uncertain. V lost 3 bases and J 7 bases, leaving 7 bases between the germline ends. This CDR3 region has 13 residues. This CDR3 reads CASSLAGNSPLHF. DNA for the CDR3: TGTGCCAGCAGTTTGGCGGGAAATTCACCCCTCCACTTT.

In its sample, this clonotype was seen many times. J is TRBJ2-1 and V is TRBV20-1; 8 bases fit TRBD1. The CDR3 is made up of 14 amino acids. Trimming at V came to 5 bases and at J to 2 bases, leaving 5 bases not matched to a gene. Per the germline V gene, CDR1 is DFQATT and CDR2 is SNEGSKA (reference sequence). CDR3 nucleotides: TGCAGTGCTCCTCGGACAGGGCCCTACAATGAGCAGTTCTTC. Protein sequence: CSAPRTGPYNEQFF.

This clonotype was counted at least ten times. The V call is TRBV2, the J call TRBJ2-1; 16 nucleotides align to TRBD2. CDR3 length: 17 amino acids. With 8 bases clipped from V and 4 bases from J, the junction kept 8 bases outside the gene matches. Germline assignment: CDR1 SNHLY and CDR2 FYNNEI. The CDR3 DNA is TGTGCCAGCGATCCCGGGACTAGCGGGAGGGTGTACAATGAGCAGTTCTTC. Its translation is CASDPGTSGRVYNEQFF.

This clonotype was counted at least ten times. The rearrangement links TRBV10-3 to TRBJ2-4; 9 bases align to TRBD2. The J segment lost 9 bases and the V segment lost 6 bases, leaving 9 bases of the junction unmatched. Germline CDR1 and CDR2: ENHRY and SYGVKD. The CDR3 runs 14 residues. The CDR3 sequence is CAISGRAGGGIQYF. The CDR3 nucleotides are TGTGCCATCAGCGGGAGAGCGGGGGGCGGCATTCAGTACTTC.

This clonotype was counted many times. The CDR3 loop reads CASSSPGGNIQYF. The CDR3 nucleotides are TGTGCCAGCAGCTCGCCAGGGGGGAACATTCAGTACTTC. This chain links TRBV11-2 with TRBJ2-4, with D tentatively TRBD1 (7 bases). Trimming left V 4 bases short and J 7 bases short, with 11 bases between. Germline lookup yields CDR1 SGHAT and CDR2 FQNNGV. The CDR3 loop spans 13 amino acids.

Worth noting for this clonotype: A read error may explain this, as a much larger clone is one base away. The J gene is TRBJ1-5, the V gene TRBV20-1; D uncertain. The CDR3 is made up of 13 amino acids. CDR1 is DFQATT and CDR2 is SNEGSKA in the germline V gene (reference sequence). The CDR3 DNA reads TGCAGTGCTTCAGAGTGGCGCAATGAGCCCCAGCATTTT. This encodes CSASEWRNEPQHF.

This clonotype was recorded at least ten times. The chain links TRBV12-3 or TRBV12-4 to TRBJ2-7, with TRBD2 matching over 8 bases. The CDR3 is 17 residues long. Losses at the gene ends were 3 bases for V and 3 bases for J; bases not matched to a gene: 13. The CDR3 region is CASSFAGGGPSVYEQYF. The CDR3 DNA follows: TGTGCCAGCAGTTTCGCGGGCGGGGGGCCCTCGGTCTACGAGCAGTACTTC.

CDR3 bases: TGTGCCAGCAGTGAAGTCGACGGCCGGGGTTGGGGGTACGAGCAGTACTTC. Translated, it gives CASSEVDGRGWGYEQYF. This chain connects TRBV2 to TRBJ2-7, with D possibly being TRBD1 or TRBD2 (5 bases each). Germline V gives CDR1 SNHLY, CDR2 FYNNEI. V was cut by 1 base and J by 4 bases, with 20 bases left in between. CDR3 size: 17 residues.

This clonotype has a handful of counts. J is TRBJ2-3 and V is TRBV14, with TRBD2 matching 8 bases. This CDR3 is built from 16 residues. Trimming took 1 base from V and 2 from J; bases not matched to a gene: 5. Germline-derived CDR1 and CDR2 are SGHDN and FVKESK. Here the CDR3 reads CASSQVAGGFTDTQYF. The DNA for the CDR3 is TGTGCCAGCAGCCAAGTCGCGGGGGGATTCACAGATACGCAGTATTTT.

The chain's CDR3 is CATSRDSPRSDTQYF. CDR3 nucleotides: TGTGCCACCAGCAGAGACAGCCCAAGGTCAGATACGCAGTATTTT. The chain employs TRBV15 and TRBJ2-3; D gene ambiguous. Trimming cost V 0 bases and J 4 bases, with 11 bases left between them. This CDR3 is built from 15 residues. Germline lookup yields CDR1 LNHNV and CDR2 YYDKDF (reference sequence).

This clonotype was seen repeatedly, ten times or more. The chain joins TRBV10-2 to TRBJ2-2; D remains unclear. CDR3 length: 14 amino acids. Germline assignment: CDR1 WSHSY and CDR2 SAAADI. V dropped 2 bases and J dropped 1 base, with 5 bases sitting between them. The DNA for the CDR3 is TGCGCCAGCAGTGAGGCAGGGAACACCGGGGAGCTGTTTTTT. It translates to CASSEAGNTGELFF.

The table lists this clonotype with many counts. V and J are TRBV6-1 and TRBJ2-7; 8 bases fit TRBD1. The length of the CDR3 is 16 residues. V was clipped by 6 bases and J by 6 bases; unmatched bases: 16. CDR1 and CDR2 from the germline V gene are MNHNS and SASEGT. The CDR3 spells CASRAFRDRKVREQYF. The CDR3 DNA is TGTGCCAGCAGGGCCTTCCGGGACAGGAAAGTGCGCGAGCAGTACTTC.